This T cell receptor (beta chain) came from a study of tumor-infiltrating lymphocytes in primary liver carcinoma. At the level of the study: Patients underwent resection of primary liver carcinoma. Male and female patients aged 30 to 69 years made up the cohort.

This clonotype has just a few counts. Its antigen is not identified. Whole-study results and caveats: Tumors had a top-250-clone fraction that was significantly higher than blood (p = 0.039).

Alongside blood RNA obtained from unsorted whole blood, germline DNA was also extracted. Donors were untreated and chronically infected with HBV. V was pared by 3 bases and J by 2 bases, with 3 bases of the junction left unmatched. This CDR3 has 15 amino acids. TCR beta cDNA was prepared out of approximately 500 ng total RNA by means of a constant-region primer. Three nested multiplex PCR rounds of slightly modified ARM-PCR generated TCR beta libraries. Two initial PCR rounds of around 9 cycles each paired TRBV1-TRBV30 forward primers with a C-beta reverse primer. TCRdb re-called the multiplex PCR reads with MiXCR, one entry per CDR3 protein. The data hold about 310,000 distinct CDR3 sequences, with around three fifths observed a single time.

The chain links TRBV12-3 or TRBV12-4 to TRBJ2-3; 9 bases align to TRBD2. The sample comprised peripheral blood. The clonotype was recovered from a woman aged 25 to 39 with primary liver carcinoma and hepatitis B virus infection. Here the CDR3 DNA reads TGTGCCAGCAGTTTCCTAGCGGGGATCACAGATACGCAGTATTTT. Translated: CASSFLAGITDTQYF.